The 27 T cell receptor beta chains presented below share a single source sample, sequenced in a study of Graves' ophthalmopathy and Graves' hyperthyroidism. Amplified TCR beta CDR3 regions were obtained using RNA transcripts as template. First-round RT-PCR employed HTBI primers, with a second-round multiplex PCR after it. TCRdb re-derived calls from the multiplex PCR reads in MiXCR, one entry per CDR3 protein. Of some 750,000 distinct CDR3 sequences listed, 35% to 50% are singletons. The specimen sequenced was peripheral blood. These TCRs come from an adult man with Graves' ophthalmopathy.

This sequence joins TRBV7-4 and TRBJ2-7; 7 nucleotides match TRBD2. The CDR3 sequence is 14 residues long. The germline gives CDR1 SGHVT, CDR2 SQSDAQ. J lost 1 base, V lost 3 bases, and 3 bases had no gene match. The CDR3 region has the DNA TGTGCCAGCAGCTTCCTAGCGGAGTCCTACGAGCAGTACTTC. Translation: CASSFLAESYEQYF.

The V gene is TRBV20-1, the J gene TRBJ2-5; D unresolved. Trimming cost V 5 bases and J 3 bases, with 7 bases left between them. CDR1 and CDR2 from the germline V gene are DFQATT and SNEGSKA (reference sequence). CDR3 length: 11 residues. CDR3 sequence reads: CSAWNKETQYF. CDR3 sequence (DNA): TGCAGTGCTTGGAACAAAGAGACCCAGTACTTC.

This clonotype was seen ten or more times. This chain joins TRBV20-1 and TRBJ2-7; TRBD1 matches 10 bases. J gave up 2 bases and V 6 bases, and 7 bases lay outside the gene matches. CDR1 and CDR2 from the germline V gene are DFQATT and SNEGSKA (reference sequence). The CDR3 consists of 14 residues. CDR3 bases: TGCAGTGCGCGTACCGGGACAGGGGCCTACGAGCAGTACTTC. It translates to CSARTGTGAYEQYF.

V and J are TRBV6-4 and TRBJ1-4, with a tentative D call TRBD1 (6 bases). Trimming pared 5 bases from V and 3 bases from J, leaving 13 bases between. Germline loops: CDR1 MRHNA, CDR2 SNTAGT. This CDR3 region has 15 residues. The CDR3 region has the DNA TGTGCCAGCAGTTACCTCAACAGGGCTAATGAAAAACTGTTTTTT. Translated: CASSYLNRANEKLFF.

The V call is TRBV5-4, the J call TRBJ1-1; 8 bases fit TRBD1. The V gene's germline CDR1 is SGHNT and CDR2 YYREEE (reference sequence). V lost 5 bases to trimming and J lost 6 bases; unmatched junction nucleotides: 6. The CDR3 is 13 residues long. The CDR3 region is CASRPPGGPEAFF. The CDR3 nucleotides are TGTGCCAGCAGACCCCCAGGGGGCCCTGAAGCTTTCTTT.

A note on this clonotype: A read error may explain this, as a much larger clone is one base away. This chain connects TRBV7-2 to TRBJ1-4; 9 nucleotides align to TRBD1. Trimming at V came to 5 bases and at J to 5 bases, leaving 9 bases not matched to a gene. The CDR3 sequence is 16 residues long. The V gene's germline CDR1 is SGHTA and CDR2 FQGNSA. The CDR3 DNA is TGTGCCAGCAGCCTTATGTCGGGGACAGGGAATGAAAAACTGTTTTTT. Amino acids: CASSLMSGTGNEKLFF.

In DNA form, the CDR3 reads TGTGCCACCAGCAGCTTAGTAGGGATCTATGGCTACACCTTC. Protein product: CATSSLVGIYGYTF. J is TRBJ1-2 and V is TRBV15, with D uncertain. This CDR3 has 14 amino acids. Germline values: CDR1 LNHNV, CDR2 YYDKDF (reference sequence). Trimming removed 3 bases at V and 4 bases at J, with 12 bases between.

CDR3 in amino acids: CSSRLQGNTEAFF. CDR3 sequence (DNA): TGCAGCAGTAGGTTACAGGGGAACACTGAAGCTTTCTTT. The V gene is TRBV29-1, the J gene TRBJ1-1, with a weak D call TRBD1 (6 bases). The V end lost 8 bases, the J end lost 1 base, and 14 bases lay between the germline ends. The CDR3 covers 13 residues. Germline V CDR1 and CDR2: SQVTM, ANQGSEA.

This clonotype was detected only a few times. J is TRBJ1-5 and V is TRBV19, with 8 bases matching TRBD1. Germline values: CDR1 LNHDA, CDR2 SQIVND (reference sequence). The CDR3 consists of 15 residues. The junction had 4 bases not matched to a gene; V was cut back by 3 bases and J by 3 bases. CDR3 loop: CASSIAGGINQPQHF. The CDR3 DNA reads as TGTGCCAGTAGTATTGCAGGGGGCATCAATCAGCCCCAGCATTTT. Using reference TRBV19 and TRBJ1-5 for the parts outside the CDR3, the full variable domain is DGGITQSPKYLFRKEGQNVTLSCEQNLNHDAMYWYRQDPGQGLRLIYYSQIVNDFQKGDIAEGYSVSREKKESFPLTVTSAQKNPTAFYLCASSIAGGINQPQHFGDGTRLSIL.

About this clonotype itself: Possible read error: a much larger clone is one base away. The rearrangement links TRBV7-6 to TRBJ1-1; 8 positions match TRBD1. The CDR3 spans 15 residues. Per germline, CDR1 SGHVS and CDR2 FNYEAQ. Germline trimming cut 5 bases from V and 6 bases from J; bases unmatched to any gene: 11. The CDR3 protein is CASSGRPGGNPEAFF. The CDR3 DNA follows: TGTGCCAGCAGCGGACGTCCAGGGGGCAACCCTGAAGCTTTCTTT. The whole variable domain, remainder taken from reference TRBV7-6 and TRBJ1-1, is GAGVSQSPRYKVTKRGQDVALRCDPISGHVSLYWYRQALGQGPEFLTYFNYEAQQDKSGLPNDRFSAERPEGSISTLTIQRTEQRDSAMYRCASSGRPGGNPEAFFGQGTRLTVV.

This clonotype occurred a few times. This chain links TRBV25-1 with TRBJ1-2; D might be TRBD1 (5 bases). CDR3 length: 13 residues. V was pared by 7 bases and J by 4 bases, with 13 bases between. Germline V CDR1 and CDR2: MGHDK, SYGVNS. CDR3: CASKGGAGYGYTF. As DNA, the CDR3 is TGTGCCAGCAAGGGAGGGGCGGGCTATGGCTACACCTTC.

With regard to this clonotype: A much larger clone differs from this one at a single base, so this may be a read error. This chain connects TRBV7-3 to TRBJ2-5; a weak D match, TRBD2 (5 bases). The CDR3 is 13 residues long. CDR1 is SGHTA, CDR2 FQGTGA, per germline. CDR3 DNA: TGTGCCGGCAGTAGGGAGCATGGGGAGACCCAGTACTTC. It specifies CAGSREHGETQYF. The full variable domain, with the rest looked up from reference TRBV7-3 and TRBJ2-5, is GAGVSQTPSNKVTEKGKYVELRCDPISGHTALYWYRQSLGQGPEFLIYFQGTGAADDSGLPNDRFFAVRPEGSVSTLKIQRTERGDSAVYLCAGSREHGETQYFGPGTRLLVL.

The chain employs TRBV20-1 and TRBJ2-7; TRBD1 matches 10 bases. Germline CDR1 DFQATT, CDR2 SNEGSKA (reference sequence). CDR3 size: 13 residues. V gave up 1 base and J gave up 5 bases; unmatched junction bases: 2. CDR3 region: CSARVGTGDEQYF. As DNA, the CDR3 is TGCAGTGCTAGAGTTGGGACAGGGGACGAGCAGTACTTC.

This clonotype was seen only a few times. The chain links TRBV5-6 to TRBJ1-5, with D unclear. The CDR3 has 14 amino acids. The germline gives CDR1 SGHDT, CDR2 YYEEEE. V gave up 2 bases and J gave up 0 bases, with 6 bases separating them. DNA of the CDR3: TGTGCCAGCAGCTTCAGGTATAGCAATCAGCCCCAGCATTTT. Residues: CASSFRYSNQPQHF.

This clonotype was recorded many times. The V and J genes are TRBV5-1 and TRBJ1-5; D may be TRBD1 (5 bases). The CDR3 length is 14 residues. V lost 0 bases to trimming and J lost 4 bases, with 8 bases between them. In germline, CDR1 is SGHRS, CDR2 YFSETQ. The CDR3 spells CASSLGRANQPQHF. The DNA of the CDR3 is TGCGCCAGCAGCTTGGGCAGGGCAAATCAGCCCCAGCATTTT.

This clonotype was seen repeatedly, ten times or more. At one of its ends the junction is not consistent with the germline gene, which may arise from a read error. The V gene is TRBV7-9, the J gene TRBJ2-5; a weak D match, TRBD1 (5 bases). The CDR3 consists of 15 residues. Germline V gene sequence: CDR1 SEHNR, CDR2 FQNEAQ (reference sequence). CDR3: CASSPVWGKQETQYF. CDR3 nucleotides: TGTGCCAGCAGTCCTGTTTGGGGCAAGCAAGAGACCCAATACTTC.

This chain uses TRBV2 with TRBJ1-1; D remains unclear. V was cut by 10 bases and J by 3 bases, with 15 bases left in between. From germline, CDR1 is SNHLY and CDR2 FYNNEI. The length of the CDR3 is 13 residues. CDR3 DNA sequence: TGTGCCATCAAAGACGGGAGATACACTGAAGCTTTCTTT. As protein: CAIKDGRYTEAFF.

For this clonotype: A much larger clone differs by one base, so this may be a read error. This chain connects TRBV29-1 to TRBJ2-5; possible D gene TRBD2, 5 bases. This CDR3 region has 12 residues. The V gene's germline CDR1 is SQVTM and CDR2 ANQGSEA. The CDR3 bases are TGCAGTGCTAGAGCCAGCGGTGAGGCCCAGTACTTC. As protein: CSARASGEAQYF.

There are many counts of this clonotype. The CDR3 region is CSAIGTARNTIYF. The CDR3, as DNA: TGCAGCGCGATCGGGACAGCAAGAAACACCATATATTTT. The rearrangement links TRBV29-1 to TRBJ1-3, with TRBD1 matching over 7 bases. Germline V gives CDR1 SQVTM, CDR2 ANQGSEA. Germline trimming cut 7 bases from V and 5 bases from J; bases unmatched to any gene: 8. The CDR3 loop spans 13 amino acids.

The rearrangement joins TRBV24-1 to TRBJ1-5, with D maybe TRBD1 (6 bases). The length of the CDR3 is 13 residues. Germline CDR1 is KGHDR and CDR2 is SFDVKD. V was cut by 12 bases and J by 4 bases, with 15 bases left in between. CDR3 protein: CAWSGGQNQPQHF. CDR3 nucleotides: TGTGCCTGGAGCGGCGGACAGAATCAGCCCCAGCATTTT.

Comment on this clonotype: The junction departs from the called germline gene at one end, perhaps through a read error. The CDR3 DNA sequence: TGTGCCAGCAGTCCAATTGGCAATCAGCCCCAGCATTTT. It is translated as CASSPIGNQPQHF. This chain joins TRBV24-1 and TRBJ1-5, with no clear D. Germline V gene lookup returns CDR1 KGHDR and CDR2 SFDVKD. This CDR3 is 13 amino acids long.

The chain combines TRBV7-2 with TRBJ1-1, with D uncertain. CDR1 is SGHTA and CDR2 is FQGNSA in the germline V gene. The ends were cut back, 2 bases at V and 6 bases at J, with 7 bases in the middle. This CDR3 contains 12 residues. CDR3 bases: TGTGCCAGCAGCTTACAGAGTTCTGAAGCTTTCTTT. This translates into CASSLQSSEAFF. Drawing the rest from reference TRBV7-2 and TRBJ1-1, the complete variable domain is GAGVSQSPSNKVTEKGKDVELRCDPISGHTALYWYRQSLGQGLEFLIYFQGNSAPDKSGLPSDRFSAERTGGSVSTLTIQRTQQEDSAVYLCASSLQSSEAFFGQGTRLTVV.

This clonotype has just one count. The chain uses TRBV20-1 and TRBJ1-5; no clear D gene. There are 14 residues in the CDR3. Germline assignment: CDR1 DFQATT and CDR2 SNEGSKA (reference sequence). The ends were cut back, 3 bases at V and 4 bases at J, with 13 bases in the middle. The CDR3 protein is CSARMGLPNQPQHF. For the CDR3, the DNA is TGCAGTGCTAGGATGGGTCTCCCAAATCAGCCCCAGCATTTT.

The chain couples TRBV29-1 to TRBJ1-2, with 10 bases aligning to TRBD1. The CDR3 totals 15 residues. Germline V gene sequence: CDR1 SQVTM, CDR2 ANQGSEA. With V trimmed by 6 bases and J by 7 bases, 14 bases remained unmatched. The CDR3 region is CSVGQPGQGMAGYTF. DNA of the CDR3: TGCAGCGTAGGACAACCGGGACAGGGGATGGCTGGCTACACCTTC. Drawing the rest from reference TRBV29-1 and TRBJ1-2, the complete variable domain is SAVISQKPSRDICQRGTSLTIQCQVDSQVTMMFWYRQQPGQSLTLIATANQGSEATYESGFVIDKFPISRPNLTFSTLTVSNMSPEDSSIYLCSVGQPGQGMAGYTFGSGTRLTVV.

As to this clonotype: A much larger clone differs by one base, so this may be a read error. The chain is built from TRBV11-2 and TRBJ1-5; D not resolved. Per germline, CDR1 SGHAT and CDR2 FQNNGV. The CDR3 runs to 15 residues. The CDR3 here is CASSSTRSSNRPQHF. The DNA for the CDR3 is TGTGCCAGCAGCTCCACGAGGTCGAGCAATCGGCCCCAGCATTTT. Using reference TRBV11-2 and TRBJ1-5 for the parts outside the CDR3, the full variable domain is EAGVAQSPRYKIIEKRQSVAFWCNPISGHATLYWYQQILGQGPKLLIQFQNNGVVDDSQLPKDRFSAERLKGVDSTLKIQPAKLEDSAVYLCASSSTRSSNRPQHFGDGTRLSIL.

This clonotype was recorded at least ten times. This CDR3 is CSTWTGENTEAFF. The CDR3 coding sequence is TGCAGCACCTGGACAGGGGAGAACACTGAAGCTTTCTTT. The rearrangement joins TRBV29-1 to TRBJ1-1, with 9 positions matching TRBD1. Germline V gene data show CDR1 as SQVTM and CDR2 as ANQGSEA. This CDR3 is 13 amino acids long. Losses at the gene ends were 8 bases for V and 1 base for J; bases not matched to a gene: 5.

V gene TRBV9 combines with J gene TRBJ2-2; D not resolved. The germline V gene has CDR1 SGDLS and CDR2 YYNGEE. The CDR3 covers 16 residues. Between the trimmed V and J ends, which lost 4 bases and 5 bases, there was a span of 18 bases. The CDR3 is CASSPQAGVDTGELFF. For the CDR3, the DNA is TGTGCCAGCAGCCCCCAGGCAGGAGTTGATACCGGGGAGCTGTTTTTT.